In its sample, the clone carrying this T cell receptor (beta chain) was seen once. This sample is drawn from a study of PD-1 blockade in classical Hodgkin lymphoma. Autologous stem cell transplantation was followed by relapse in every patient, and brentuximab vedotin exposure varied. Clones were read by immunoSEQ multiplex PCR, and TCRdb kept only the in-frame ones, dropping some. The table includes around 150,000 clones, approximately 81% detected once. The source was peripheral blood mononuclear cells (PBMCs), collected before the second cycle of nivolumab. This clonotype was obtained from a human donor with classical Hodgkin lymphoma.

The CDR3 DNA reads as TGTGCCAGCTCACCCGCTAGCGGGGGCGCCTACGAGCAGTACTTC. It codes for CASSPASGGAYEQYF. The chain joins TRBV18 to TRBJ2-7, with 10 positions matching TRBD2. The CDR3 is 15 amino acids. The V gene's germline CDR1 is KGHSH and CDR2 LQKENI. Trimming took 3 bases from V and 2 from J; bases not matched to a gene: 4.